The rows below give T cell receptor beta chains drawn from one sample of a study of post-analysis software for immune sequencing data. TCRdb reprocessed the PCR reads via MiXCR and lists one record per CDR3 protein. Of 650,000 to 850,000 distinct CDR3 sequences listed, 46% are singletons. Sequencing was carried out using blood. The origin of the receptors is a girl aged 5-17 years with multiple sclerosis. CDR3s include the opening cysteine and the closing phenylalanine or tryptophan. Fields, in order: CDR3 protein, CDR3 DNA, D gene, J gene, V gene, clone size. D genes are given only for firm matches. Clone size is given for some rows only: seen once, a few or many times, or a class if the clone is expanded.

CASSFRAEGKETQYF	TGCGCCAGCAGCTTCCGAGCGGAGGGGAAAGAGACCCAGTACTTC	.	TRBJ2-5	TRBV5-1	few
CSARTGFSYEQYF	TGCAGTGCTCGGACAGGGTTCTCCTACGAGCAGTACTTC	TRBD1	TRBJ2-7	TRBV20-1	.
CASSLVSVAAYEQYF	TGTGCCAGCAGCTTAGTGTCGGTAGCGGCCTACGAGCAGTACTTC	.	TRBJ2-7	TRBV7-2	few
CASSPRDRISGNTIYF	TGTGCCAGCAGTCCCCGGGACAGAATCTCTGGAAACACCATATATTTT	TRBD1	TRBJ1-3	TRBV12-3/TRBV12-4	.
CASSENGGSYEQYF	TGTGCCAGCAGTGAGAACGGGGGCTCCTACGAGCAGTACTTC	.	TRBJ2-7	TRBV2	.
CASSPDYNDRTGTRQYF	TGCGCCAGTAGCCCGGACTACAACGACAGGACGGGTACGAGGCAGTACTTC	.	TRBJ2-4	TRBV5-1	.
CSARSRDPYEQYF	TGCAGTGCTAGGTCAAGGGATCCTTACGAGCAGTACTTC	.	TRBJ2-7	TRBV20-1	few
CASSSSSGPPGRKYF	TGTGCCAGCAGTTCCTCATCAGGGCCCCCCGGGCGGAAGTACTTC	.	TRBJ2-4	TRBV6-2/TRBV6-3	.
CSAARDSYNEQFF	TGCAGCGCGGCGAGAGATAGTTACAATGAGCAGTTCTTC	.	TRBJ2-1	TRBV29-1	.
CASSLGENTQYF	TGTGCCAGCAGCTTAGGGGAAAATACGCAGTATTTT	.	TRBJ2-3	TRBV7-2	few
CSARDRYNGNQPQHF	TGCAGTGCTAGAGATCGGTACAATGGCAATCAGCCCCAGCATTTT	.	TRBJ1-5	TRBV20-1	.
CSARGGGSEAFF	TGCAGTGCTAGAGGGGGCGGGAGTGAGGCTTTCTTT	.	TRBJ1-1	TRBV20-1	.
CASSLVSGGTSLYNEQFF	TGTGCCAGCAGCTTAGTATCGGGAGGTACTTCCCTCTACAATGAGCAGTTCTTC	TRBD2	TRBJ2-1	TRBV7-9	.
CASSLVERERVANEQFF	TGTGCCAGCAGCTTAGTGGAACGGGAGCGAGTTGCCAATGAGCAGTTCTTC	.	TRBJ2-1	TRBV7-9	few
CASSFSGTQETQYF	TGTGCCAGCAGTTTCAGCGGGACCCAAGAGACCCAGTACTTC	TRBD2	TRBJ2-5	TRBV12-3/TRBV12-4	.
CASSQVWGVTEAFF	TGCGCCAGCAGCCAAGTATGGGGAGTGACTGAAGCTTTCTTT	.	TRBJ1-1	TRBV4-3	.
CSASAGVGTDTQYF	TGCAGTGCTTCAGCGGGAGTGGGGACAGATACGCAGTATTTT	TRBD2	TRBJ2-3	TRBV20-1	.
CSVRDRGSTEAFF	TGCAGCGTTCGGGACAGGGGAAGTACTGAAGCTTTCTTT	TRBD1	TRBJ1-1	TRBV29-1	few
CASRRLAAGGDNEQFF	TGTGCCAGCAGGAGACTAGCGGCAGGCGGGGATAATGAGCAGTTCTTC	TRBD2	TRBJ2-1	TRBV6-5	few
CSASRGGQGFYEQYF	TGCAGTGCTTCCCGCGGGGGACAGGGATTCTACGAGCAGTACTTC	TRBD1	TRBJ2-7	TRBV20-1	.
CATSSETPSGNPDTQYF	TGTGCCACCAGCTCCGAAACCCCTAGCGGGAATCCAGATACGCAGTATTTT	TRBD2	TRBJ2-3	TRBV15	few
CAIREGISADTQYF	TGTGCCATCAGAGAGGGAATCTCTGCAGATACGCAGTATTTT	.	TRBJ2-3	TRBV10-3	few
CASSQDLALAGTGDTQYF	TGCGCCAGCAGCCAAGATCTGGCTCTAGCGGGAACGGGAGATACGCAGTATTTT	TRBD2	TRBJ2-3	TRBV4-3	.
CSVGGTALNTEAFF	TGCAGCGTTGGGGGGACAGCCCTGAACACTGAAGCTTTCTTT	TRBD1	TRBJ1-1	TRBV29-1	.
CATSDPRQAGGANVLTF	TGTGCCACCAGTGATCCGCGTCAGGCCGGGGGGGCCAACGTCCTGACTTTC	.	TRBJ2-6	TRBV24-1	.
CASSLASGQGGTEAFF	TGCGCCAGCAGCTTGGCATCAGGGCAGGGGGGCACTGAAGCTTTCTTT	TRBD1	TRBJ1-1	TRBV5-1	.
CSVEETGGTEAFF	TGCAGCGTTGAAGAGACAGGGGGCACTGAAGCTTTCTTT	TRBD1	TRBJ1-1	TRBV29-1	few
CASSPRRQGTEAFF	TGTGCCAGCAGCCCCCGGAGGCAGGGGACTGAAGCTTTCTTT	.	TRBJ1-1	TRBV14	.
CALNTEAFF	TGTGCCCTCAATACTGAAGCTTTCTTT	.	TRBJ1-1	TRBV6-6	.
CASSLVAGGPQFF	TGCGCCAGCAGCTTAGTAGCGGGAGGCCCGCAGTTCTTC	TRBD2	TRBJ2-1	TRBV5-1	.
CSARAGFAAQETQYF	TGCAGTGCCCGAGCAGGGTTTGCGGCCCAAGAGACCCAGTACTTC	.	TRBJ2-5	TRBV20-1	few
CSTYRHYTF	TGCAGTACATACCGTCACTACACCTTC	.	TRBJ1-2	TRBV20-1	.
CAISEADRGPPNQPQHF	TGTGCCATCAGTGAGGCGGACAGGGGCCCACCTAATCAGCCCCAGCATTTT	TRBD1	TRBJ1-5	TRBV10-3	.
CASSYRLAGVYEQYF	TGTGCCAGCAGTTACAGACTAGCGGGTGTTTACGAGCAGTACTTC	TRBD2	TRBJ2-7	TRBV12-3/TRBV12-4	few
CASSTGDGSYEQYF	TGTGCCAGCAGCACCGGGGACGGGTCCTACGAGCAGTACTTC	.	TRBJ2-7	TRBV9	.
CSATGVGELFF	TGCAGCGCTACAGGGGTCGGGGAGCTGTTTTTT	TRBD1	TRBJ2-2	TRBV29-1	.
CATSPRAGSTDTQYF	TGTGCCACCAGCCCCCGGGCAGGGAGCACAGATACGCAGTATTTT	.	TRBJ2-3	TRBV15	few
CASSLAASGVYTDTQYF	TGTGCCAGCAGTTTGGCCGCGAGCGGAGTGTACACAGATACGCAGTATTTT	.	TRBJ2-3	TRBV12-3/TRBV12-4	.
CASRVAGTYEQYF	TGTGCCAGCAGGGTAGCGGGAACCTACGAGCAGTACTTC	TRBD2	TRBJ2-7	TRBV6-6	few
CASSLGDEQYF	TGTGCCAGCAGTTTGGGTGACGAGCAGTACTTC	.	TRBJ2-7	TRBV7-9	many
CASSGGSPYTDTQYF	TGTGCCAGCAGCGGCGGGAGCCCGTACACAGATACGCAGTATTTT	TRBD2	TRBJ2-3	TRBV9	.
CASSYSGIHEQYF	TGTGCCAGCAGTTACAGCGGGATACACGAGCAGTACTTC	TRBD2	TRBJ2-7	TRBV6-5	.
CASSQALSVRPYGYTF	TGTGCCAGCAGCCAAGCACTTAGCGTACGGCCCTATGGCTACACCTTC	.	TRBJ1-2	TRBV3-1	.
CSVETGTSSSYPGNEQFF	TGCAGCGTTGAAACCGGGACTAGCTCTTCCTACCCAGGGAATGAGCAGTTCTTC	TRBD2	TRBJ2-1	TRBV29-1	few
CATSRGMRAGQETQYF	TGTGCCACCAGCAGAGGAATGAGGGCGGGCCAAGAGACCCAGTACTTC	.	TRBJ2-5	TRBV15	few
CASSARTDPEAFF	TGTGCCAGCAGCGCCCGGACGGACCCTGAAGCTTTCTTT	.	TRBJ1-1	TRBV9	.
CVSGRQADSPLHF	TGTGTCAGCGGTCGGCAGGCGGATTCACCCCTCCACTTT	.	TRBJ1-6	TRBV27	.
CASRMGLAGGIADTQYF	TGTGCCAGCAGGATGGGACTAGCGGGAGGAATAGCAGATACGCAGTATTTT	TRBD2	TRBJ2-3	TRBV7-2	.
CSASGVLYYEQYF	TGCAGTGCTAGTGGGGTTCTTTACTACGAGCAGTACTTC	.	TRBJ2-7	TRBV20-1	.
CASSLAWGTGGPNYGYTF	TGCGCCAGCAGCTTGGCCTGGGGGACAGGGGGCCCCAACTATGGCTACACCTTC	TRBD1	TRBJ1-2	TRBV5-1	few